Listed below are T cell receptor beta chains from one sample, sequenced in a study of shared clonotypes between healthy human individuals. TCRdb keeps only in-frame clones here, not all; method: immunoSEQ multiplex PCR. The sample lists more than 1.2 million clones, approximately 98.5% occurring once. Sequenced sample: naive CD4+ T cells sorted from blood. The receptors were sampled from a man aged 25-40 years in good health. The CDR3 runs from the conserved cysteine through the conserved F or W.

>TRBJ2-1|15|TRBV4-3
CASSQDGRRYNEQFF
>TRBJ1-4|16|TRBV30
CAWSRGTGKWIEKLFF
>TRBJ1-5|16|TRBV28
CASSLVPRYSNQPQHF
>TRBJ1-5|13|TRBV7-3
CASSLNSNQPQHF
>TRBJ2-7|13|TRBV6-6
CASSPGQPYEQYF
>TRBJ2-7|16|TRBV5-1
CASSPEAKTGSYEQYF
>TRBJ1-1|16|TRBV18
CASSPISRTLQSEAFF
>TRBJ2-7|15|TRBV7-8
CASSLWGQRGTEQYF
>TRBJ2-1|15|TRBV10-1
CASSVGTSGYNEQFF
>TRBJ2-1|13|TRBV5-4
CASSPPNDNEQFF
>TRBJ2-7|14|TRBV5-1
CASSFSVSSYEQYF
>TRBJ2-7|17|TRBV4-3
CASSQQATRRSSYEQYF
>TRBJ2-2|17|TRBV7-6
CASSRLTGGAGTGELFF
>TRBJ2-5|17|TRBV7-9
CASSTGVAGGAQETQYF
>TRBJ2-3|13|TRBV9
CASSETVTDTQYF
>TRBJ1-2|13|TRBV14
CASSQDARSGYTF
>TRBJ2-7|16|TRBV19
CASSVSSARRLYEQYF
>TRBJ2-7|15|TRBV5-4
CASSLELAGPYEQYF
>TRBJ2-7|14|TRBV10-1
CASSESGQARPQYF
>TRBJ2-7|11|TRBV19
CASGDGYEQYF
>TRBJ2-3|17|TRBV5-4
CASFSRTGSPETDTQYF
>TRBJ2-7|14|TRBV9
CASSVDQASYEQYF
>TRBJ2-3|19|TRBV10-3
CAISFLWTSGRTSTDTQYF